Below are 32 T cell receptor beta chains sequenced from a single sample in a study of regulatory T cells in long-lasting Graves disease listed by TCRdb under 2021. The time point label, as the study defines it: persistent/refractory GD, antithyroid drugs over 5 years with positive TRAb. RNA was extracted from PBMCs in TRIzol for both TCR sequencing and RNA sequencing. Receptor amplification or capture employed multiplex PCR. The instrument given in TCRdb is Illumina HiSeq 4000. To build TCR beta libraries, CDR3 regions were amplified by Arm-PCR using iRepertoire HTBI primers. TCRdb ran its own pipeline on the public reads, namely fastp trimming at Q25 and MiXCR clone calling, and kept in-frame beta chains. Rows are combined by CDR3 protein, so each entry shows the most common genes and DNA. This sample holds about 470,000 distinct CDR3 sequences; roughly 21% were observed only once. The ten largest clones represent over 6% of the sample.

The sample was peripheral blood mononuclear cells (PBMCs), taken when the disease was refractory, from a patient treated with antithyroid drugs. The receptor source for this set is a female donor with Graves disease.

This clonotype was seen many times. The chain has TRBV12-3 or TRBV12-4 and TRBJ1-1; D unresolved. This CDR3 has 11 amino acids. V was clipped by 8 bases and J by 9 bases, with 13 bases between them. The CDR3: CASWSGRQAFF. The CDR3 DNA is TGTGCCAGCTGGAGCGGCAGACAAGCTTTCTTT.

Comment on this clonotype: A much more abundant neighbour one base away suggests this may be a read error. The J gene is TRBJ2-7, the V gene TRBV6-2 or TRBV6-3; D not resolved. Germline values: CDR1 MNHEY, CDR2 SVGEGT. The CDR3 totals 15 residues. The CDR3 is CVSSEIVRQAYEQYF. As DNA, the CDR3 is TGTGTCAGCAGTGAAATCGTTAGGCAGGCCTACGAGCAGTACTTC.

About this clonotype: Being one base from a much bigger clone, this may be a read error. The chain joins TRBV2 to TRBJ1-1, with unresolved D. The germline gives CDR1 SNHLY, CDR2 FYNNEI. The CDR3 is 13 amino acids. CDR3 sequence reads: CTSRENTNTEAFF. The CDR3, as DNA: TGTACCAGCAGAGAGAACACGAACACTGAAGCTTTCTTT.

This clonotype was seen only once. This CDR3 fails to terminate in the conserved phenylalanine or tryptophan, so it likely reflects a read error. This chain links TRBV11-2 with TRBJ2-4; 8 bases agree with TRBD1. The germline V gene encodes CDR1 SGHAT and CDR2 FQNNGV. CDR3 size: 14 residues. V lost 6 bases to trimming and J lost 7 bases; unmatched junction nucleotides: 8. CDR3 coding DNA: TGTGCCAGCAGTTTCGGACAGGGACGGAACATTCAGTACCTC. Translation gives CASSFGQGRNIQYL.

Many counts were recorded for this clonotype. The V call is TRBV11-2, the J call TRBJ1-1; possibly TRBD1 for D (5 bases). Trimming took 6 bases from V and 2 from J, leaving 10 bases between them. The CDR3 sequence is 13 residues long. Germline V gene data show CDR1 as SGHAT and CDR2 as FQNNGV. CDR3 loop: CASSSRVNTEAFF. In nucleotides, the CDR3 is TGTGCCAGCAGTTCCAGGGTAAACACTGAAGCTTTCTTT. Full variable domain (missing parts from reference TRBV11-2 and TRBJ1-1): EAGVAQSPRYKIIEKRQSVAFWCNPISGHATLYWYQQILGQGPKLLIQFQNNGVVDDSQLPKDRFSAERLKGVDSTLKIQPAKLEDSAVYLCASSSRVNTEAFFGQGTRLTVV.

CDR3 bases: TGTGCCAGCAGAAAAGGGGACAGTCTCACCGGGGAGCTGTTTTTT. Its protein product is CASRKGDSLTGELFF. This rearrangement joins TRBV10-3 to TRBJ2-2; TRBD1 matches 7 bases. Losses at the gene ends were 10 bases for V and 4 bases for J; bases not matched to a gene: 12. Germline values: CDR1 ENHRY, CDR2 SYGVKD. The CDR3 covers 15 residues.

CDR3: CASRKLGAKQYEQYF. The CDR3 DNA reads TGTGCCAGCAGAAAACTTGGGGCAAAGCAATACGAGCAGTACTTC. The chain uses TRBV6-2 or TRBV6-3 and TRBJ2-7; TRBD1 might be the D (5 bases). Trimming cost V 6 bases and J 4 bases, with 19 bases left between them. Looked up from germline, CDR1 is MNHEY and CDR2 is SVGEGT. CDR3 length equals 15 residues.

This clonotype was recorded many times. The chain links TRBV2 to TRBJ2-1; 9 bases fit TRBD2. The CDR3 has 15 residues. The V and J ends lost 1 base and 4 bases, in that order; junction bases with no gene match: 2. Per the germline V gene, CDR1 is SNHLY and CDR2 is FYNNEI. Here the CDR3 DNA reads TGTGCCAGCAGTGAAGTAGCGGGAGCTTACAATGAGCAGTTCTTC. It encodes CASSEVAGAYNEQFF.

This clonotype was found many times. The chain employs TRBV20-1 and TRBJ1-5; possibly TRBD1 for D (5 bases). CDR1 is DFQATT, CDR2 SNEGSKA, per germline (reference sequence). This CDR3 region has 14 residues. V was pared by 5 bases and J by 4 bases, with 15 bases between. This CDR3 is CSAAGTPGNQPQHF. The CDR3 nucleotides are TGCAGTGCTGCCGGGACCCCGGGGAATCAGCCCCAGCATTTT.

V gene TRBV29-1 combines with J gene TRBJ2-4; 7 bases agree with TRBD2. The length of the CDR3 is 14 residues. In germline, CDR1 is SQVTM, CDR2 ANQGSEA. Trimming took 4 bases from V and 7 from J; bases not matched to a gene: 10. CDR3 residues: CSVGGGPNRNIQYF. The CDR3 coding sequence is TGCAGCGTTGGGGGGGGACCGAACAGGAACATTCAGTACTTC.

This sequence joins TRBV20-1 and TRBJ1-2, with 8 bases identical to TRBD1. The germline V gene encodes CDR1 DFQATT and CDR2 SNEGSKA (reference sequence). The CDR3 consists of 18 residues. The trim removed 5 bases at V and 4 bases at J, leaving 21 bases unmatched. This CDR3 reads CSALKPGTGLLAFYGYTF. The CDR3 bases are TGCAGTGCTCTAAAACCCGGGACAGGTCTACTGGCCTTCTATGGCTACACCTTC.

The V and J genes are TRBV30 and TRBJ1-3, with D perhaps TRBD1 (6 bases). The CDR3 sequence is 15 residues long. Trimming removed 4 bases at V and 6 bases at J, with 19 bases between. Looked up from germline, CDR1 is GTSNPN and CDR2 is SVGIG (reference sequence). The CDR3 DNA reads as TGTGCCTGGACTCAACGAGGGGGTCCCGAAAACACCATATATTTT. Translation: CAWTQRGGPENTIYF.

This clonotype showed up just a few times. CDR3 loop: CSAKTGGEGEAFF. DNA for the CDR3: TGCAGTGCTAAGACAGGGGGCGAGGGTGAAGCTTTCTTT. V usage is TRBV20-1 and J usage is TRBJ1-1; 10 nucleotides match TRBD1. Germline V CDR1 and CDR2: DFQATT, SNEGSKA (reference sequence). This CDR3 region has 13 residues. Trimming cost V 4 bases and J 7 bases; bases outside gene matches: 6.

This rearrangement joins TRBV18 to TRBJ1-2, with TRBD1 identical over 7 bases. This CDR3 spans 15 amino acids. The J segment lost 6 bases and the V segment lost 4 bases, leaving 11 bases of the junction unmatched. Germline-derived CDR1 and CDR2 are KGHSH and LQKENI. As DNA, the CDR3 is TGTGCCAGCTCACGGATTAAGGACAGGCCTAATGGCTACACCTTC. It yields the protein CASSRIKDRPNGYTF.

In this sample, this clonotype turned up a few times. The rearrangement joins TRBV20-1 to TRBJ1-1, with unresolved D. The V gene's germline CDR1 is DFQATT and CDR2 SNEGSKA (reference sequence). CDR3 size: 12 residues. The V and J ends lost 0 bases and 11 bases respectively, with 13 bases between them. CDR3 sequence: CSAREDGPSAFF. The CDR3, as DNA: TGCAGTGCTAGAGAGGATGGACCTTCGGCTTTCTTT.

The table lists this clonotype with many counts. The chain recombines TRBV7-2 with TRBJ1-1; no clear D gene. CDR1 and CDR2 (germline): SGHTA, FQGNSA. The CDR3 runs to 13 residues. Deletions cut 5 bases from V and 0 bases from J, with 7 bases between. CDR3 in amino acids: CASSPFMNTEAFF. CDR3 nucleotides: TGTGCCAGCAGCCCATTTATGAACACTGAAGCTTTCTTT.

V gene TRBV7-3 combines with J gene TRBJ2-1, with D perhaps TRBD1 (6 bases). V gave up 4 bases and J gave up 1 base, with 11 bases separating them. The CDR3 is 15 residues long. Germline assignment: CDR1 SGHTA and CDR2 FQGTGA. The CDR3 here is CASSSLTGSYNEQFF. The DNA of the CDR3 is TGTGCCAGCAGCTCCTTGACAGGATCCTACAATGAGCAGTTCTTC.

This clonotype was seen many times. The J gene is TRBJ1-2, the V gene TRBV24-1; D unclear. The germline V and J ends were trimmed by 3 bases and 4 bases, with 11 bases remaining between them. Germline CDR1 is KGHDR and CDR2 is SFDVKD. This CDR3 spans 14 amino acids. The CDR3 reads CATSDPDWAYGYTF. The CDR3 DNA sequence: TGTGCCACCAGTGATCCGGACTGGGCCTATGGCTACACCTTC.

This clonotype has a count of ten or more. The chain joins TRBV13 to TRBJ2-7; D is tentatively TRBD1 or TRBD2 (5 bases each). Trimming pared 5 bases from V and 3 bases from J, leaving 11 bases between. The germline V gene has CDR1 PRHDT and CDR2 FYEKMQ (reference sequence). The CDR3 is 13 residues long. The CDR3 region has the DNA TGTGCCAGCAGCCCGGGACCAGACTACGAGCAGTACTTC. Translation gives CASSPGPDYEQYF.

This chain joins TRBV27 and TRBJ2-7; 10 bases map to TRBD2. The trim removed 8 bases at V and 5 bases at J, leaving 9 bases unmatched. The CDR3 is 14 residues long. Per the germline V gene, CDR1 is MNHEY and CDR2 is SMNVEV (reference sequence). The CDR3 region is CASRELAGPDEQYF. The DNA of the CDR3 is TGTGCCAGCCGAGAACTAGCGGGACCCGACGAGCAGTACTTC.

This clonotype was detected a few times. This chain links TRBV10-3 with TRBJ1-2; 7 bases match TRBD1. V was pared by 10 bases and J by 4 bases, with 6 bases of the junction left unmatched. Germline V lookup: CDR1 ENHRY, CDR2 SYGVKD. The CDR3 runs to 12 residues. The CDR3 region is CATVQGTYGYTF. The CDR3 DNA is TGTGCCACCGTACAGGGGACCTATGGCTACACCTTC.

Points on this clonotype: A much bigger clone sits one base away, suggesting this may be a read error. V and J are TRBV6-5 and TRBJ2-5; 8 positions agree with TRBD2. The V gene's germline CDR1 is MNHEY and CDR2 SVGAGI. Losses at the gene ends were 0 bases for V and 9 bases for J; bases not matched to a gene: 15. The CDR3 spans 17 residues. The CDR3, as DNA: TGTGCCAGCAGTTACTCTCCTTGGCGGGGGGCGCGGGAGGCCCAGTACTTC. Protein product: CASSYSPWRGAREAQYF.

This clonotype came up many times. V gene TRBV11-2 combines with J gene TRBJ2-5; 13 bases agree with TRBD2. V dropped 5 bases and J dropped 0; count of bases not matched to a gene: 9. CDR1 SGHAT and CDR2 FQNNGV come from the germline V gene. The CDR3 consists of 18 residues. The CDR3 DNA sequence: TGTGCCAGCAGCCCCGGACTAGCGGGAGTTTTGTACCAAGAGACCCAGTACTTC. As protein: CASSPGLAGVLYQETQYF.

The chain links TRBV9 to TRBJ1-1; D gene unclear. The CDR3 covers 13 residues. From germline, CDR1 is SGDLS and CDR2 YYNGEE. With 1 base removed from V and 0 bases from J, the gap between germline ends came to 4 bases. CDR3 amino acids: CASSVFMNTEAFF. In DNA, the CDR3 is TGTGCCAGCAGCGTATTTATGAACACTGAAGCTTTCTTT.

The V and J genes are TRBV19 and TRBJ2-7, with 7 positions matching TRBD2. After removal of 2 bases from V and 3 bases from J, the junction contained 4 bases not matched to a gene. Germline loops: CDR1 LNHDA, CDR2 SQIVND (reference sequence). CDR3 length: 14 amino acids. This CDR3 is CASSISQRDYEQYF. The CDR3 DNA follows: TGTGCCAGTAGTATAAGCCAGCGGGACTACGAGCAGTACTTC.

This clonotype was seen repeatedly, ten times or more. The rearrangement uses TRBV5-1 and TRBJ1-2; unclear D gene. V gave up 0 bases and J gave up 6 bases, with 15 bases separating them. Germline V gene data show CDR1 as SGHRS and CDR2 as YFSETQ. The CDR3 consists of 15 residues. The CDR3 DNA reads as TGCGCCAGCAGCTTGGAGGGCAGGAAATCGGATGGCTACACCTTC. Amino acid sequence: CASSLEGRKSDGYTF. The full variable domain, its missing parts supplied by reference TRBV5-1 and TRBJ1-2, is KAGVTQTPRYLIKTRGQQVTLSCSPISGHRSVSWYQQTPGQGLQFLFEYFSETQRNKGNFPGRFSGRQFSNSRSEMNVSTLELGDSALYLCASSLEGRKSDGYTFGSGTRLTVV.

This clonotype has more than one count but fewer than ten. The chain uses TRBV2 and TRBJ2-1; the D gene is possibly TRBD2 (5 bases). Germline V lookup: CDR1 SNHLY, CDR2 FYNNEI. The CDR3 is made up of 12 amino acids. Trimming removed 10 bases from V and 6 bases from J, with 13 bases in between. The CDR3 sequence: CATQRESNEQFF. The CDR3 bases are TGTGCCACCCAAAGGGAGAGCAATGAGCAGTTCTTC.

In its sample, this clonotype was seen a few times. The V and J genes are TRBV6-2 or TRBV6-3 and TRBJ2-7, with 12 bases that match TRBD1. The V segment lost 6 bases and the J segment 3 bases; nucleotides outside the gene matches: 9. The germline V gene encodes CDR1 MNHEY and CDR2 SVGEGT. The CDR3 extends over 16 amino acids. The chain's CDR3 is CASSKLWDRGLYEQYF. The CDR3 DNA follows: TGTGCCAGCAGCAAGCTGTGGGACAGGGGGCTCTACGAGCAGTACTTC.

This clonotype was seen at least ten times. This chain joins TRBV16 and TRBJ2-5; D is perhaps TRBD1 (6 bases). CDR1 is KGHSY, CDR2 FQNENV, per germline. Trimming stripped 1 base from V and 4 bases from J, with 10 bases between. This CDR3 has 14 amino acids. CDR3 bases: TGTGCCAGCAGCCAATTAGGGACAAGAGAGACCCAGTACTTC. This gives the protein CASSQLGTRETQYF.

The V and J genes are TRBV6-5 and TRBJ2-3; tentatively, D is TRBD2 (5 bases). Trimming cost V 0 bases and J 3 bases, with 13 bases left between them. CDR3 size: 16 residues. CDR1 is MNHEY and CDR2 is SVGAGI in the germline V gene. CDR3 in DNA: TGTGCCAGCAGTTACTCGCGGCTAGCACGGACAGATACGCAGTATTTT. Protein product: CASSYSRLARTDTQYF.

This clonotype was found many times. The chain uses TRBV7-9 and TRBJ2-5; 9 bases fit TRBD2. CDR1 is SEHNR, CDR2 FQNEAQ, per germline (reference sequence). V lost 5 bases and J lost 5; bases outside the gene matches: 9. CDR3 size: 15 residues. As DNA, the CDR3 is TGTGCCAGCAGCCCAGCGGGGGGTGAGGTGGAGACCCAGTACTTC. This gives the protein CASSPAGGEVETQYF.

Comment on this clonotype: At one end, the junction sequence differs from germline, possibly due to a read error. V usage is TRBV28 and J usage is TRBJ2-4; D perhaps matches TRBD2 (5 bases). The CDR3 length is 14 residues. In germline, CDR1 is MDHEN, CDR2 SYDVKM. Here the CDR3 reads CASSFRGIRNIHYF. CDR3 bases: TGTGCCAGCAGTTTCAGAGGGATCAGAAACATTCATTACTTC.